This passage covers 8 T cell receptor beta chains from one sample sequenced in a study of stem cell transplantation in POMP-related autoinflammatory disease. Generated by immunoSEQ multiplex PCR, the TCRdb table keeps only in-frame clones and is missing some. Among about 4,900 clones, 92% were seen once, and the ten largest hold around 2.5%. The sample here was CD8+ T cells from PBMCs, taken after stem cell transplantation. The receptor source for this set is a human patient with POMP-related autoinflammation and immune dysregulation (PRAID). A share of the T cells may be of graft donor origin.

The chain is built from TRBV7-2 and TRBJ1-4; 8 nucleotides match TRBD1. The CDR3 is made up of 17 amino acids. CDR1 is SGHTA, CDR2 FQGNSA, per germline. V trimming: 1 base; J trimming: 4 bases; junction bases outside the gene matches: 8. CDR3 residues: CASSLDYRGANNEKLFF. CDR3 DNA sequence: TGTGCCAGCAGCTTAGATTACAGGGGGGCCAATAATGAAAAACTGTTTTTT.

This clone was observed a single time. CDR3 in amino acids: CASSFNGASTEAFF. The CDR3 coding sequence is TGTGCCAGCAGCTTTAATGGGGCCAGCACTGAAGCTTTCTTT. The chain uses TRBV7-9 and TRBJ1-1; maybe TRBD1 (5 bases). The CDR3 sequence is 14 residues long. Germline V CDR1 and CDR2: SEHNR, FQNEAQ (reference sequence). V was pared by 3 bases and J by 4 bases, with 12 bases between.

The chain carries TRBV7-8 and TRBJ2-1; D assignment may be TRBD1 or TRBD2 (5 bases each). The CDR3 consists of 13 residues. V was pared by 4 bases and J by 10 bases, with 14 bases between. Per the germline V gene, CDR1 is SGHVS and CDR2 is FQNEAQ. The CDR3 protein is CASSYVPGREQFF. In DNA, the CDR3 is TGTGCCAGCAGCTACGTCCCGGGACGGGAGCAGTTCTTC.

The chain couples TRBV27 to TRBJ2-7; 9 bases fit TRBD1. The germline gives CDR1 MNHEY, CDR2 SMNVEV (reference sequence). This CDR3 is 13 amino acids long. V was clipped by 10 bases and J by 3 bases; unmatched bases: 7. This chain's CDR3 is CATSLGQGYEQYF. CDR3 in DNA: TGTGCCACCTCTTTGGGACAGGGCTACGAGCAGTACTTC.

The J gene is TRBJ1-2, the V gene TRBV27; 7 bases map to TRBD1. The CDR3 runs to 12 residues. CDR1 and CDR2 (germline): MNHEY, SMNVEV (reference sequence). V lost 9 bases and J lost 4; bases outside the gene matches: 5. This chain's CDR3 is CARTRGVYGYTF. CDR3 DNA sequence: TGTGCCAGGACCAGGGGGGTCTATGGCTACACCTTC.

The CDR3 region is CASSAASVSYEQYF. The CDR3, as DNA: TGTGCCAGTAGCGCAGCCAGCGTCTCCTACGAGCAGTACTTC. The chain carries TRBV19 and TRBJ2-7; D gene unclear. The V end lost 6 bases, the J end lost 0 bases, and 12 bases lay between the germline ends. The length of the CDR3 is 14 residues. Germline lookup yields CDR1 LNHDA and CDR2 SQIVND (reference sequence).

The V and J genes are TRBV15 and TRBJ1-4; D gene unclear. The V gene's germline CDR1 is LNHNV and CDR2 YYDKDF (reference sequence). CDR3 length: 14 residues. V lost 8 bases, J lost 0 bases, and 10 bases lay in between. CDR3 in amino acids: CATRTDATNEKLFF. In nucleotides, the CDR3 is TGTGCCACCCGGACGGATGCAACTAATGAAAAACTGTTTTTT.

The V and J genes are TRBV20-1 and TRBJ1-2; 7 nucleotides align to TRBD1. V was pared by 5 bases and J by 10 bases, with 7 bases of the junction left unmatched. Germline V lookup: CDR1 DFQATT, CDR2 SNEGSKA (reference sequence). The CDR3 length is 11 residues. This CDR3 reads CSAFDRDDYTF. The CDR3 region has the DNA TGCAGTGCTTTTGACAGGGACGACTACACCTTC.